The T cell receptor beta chain described here comes from a study of cytomegalovirus exposure and HLA in healthy donors. This clone was counted between two and nine times. Its antigen is still unknown. Vbeta (60) and Jbeta (13) primers were used in the PCR. TCRdb keeps only in-frame clones here, not all; method: immunoSEQ multiplex PCR. The sample shows fewer than 120,000 clones, around 78% of them seen only once. The CDR3 runs to 15 residues. The germline V gene encodes CDR1 MNHEY and CDR2 SMNVEV (reference sequence). Trimming cost V 7 bases and J 4 bases; bases outside gene matches: 12. Study-wide results and limits: The majority of TCR sequences were rare, yet some public TCRs appeared in many donors. Later analysis found that TCR beta chains associated with HLA were more clonally expanded than other, equally common chains. Investigators reported more than 150 TCR beta chains as tied to cytomegalovirus.

V usage is TRBV27 and J usage is TRBJ2-7, with 8 bases that match TRBD1. Sequenced sample: PBMCs. The receptor's source is a woman younger than 45 in good health and CMV-seronegative. The CDR3 reads CASTDTTGVRYEQYF. The CDR3 DNA reads TGTGCCAGCACCGACACGACAGGGGTGAGATACGAGCAGTACTTC.